These T cell receptor beta chains were read from a single sample in a study of T cell clones after liver transplantation. The data were produced by immunoSEQ multiplex PCR, yet TCRdb's version contains in-frame clones alone and is incomplete. The table shows tens of thousands of clones, with roughly nine tenths occurring only once. The material sequenced was CD4+ T cells from blood, taken before liver transplant. These TCRs come from a human donor who received a liver transplant. CDR3s include the opening cysteine and the closing phenylalanine or tryptophan. D genes are given only for firm matches. Rows may omit the clone size; those that give it use once, few, many or a size class.

D	size	V	J	DNA	CDR3
.	few	TRBV29-1	TRBJ2-4	TGCAGCGCCGAGGGGGGTAATTCCAAAAACATTCAGTACTTC	CSAEGGNSKNIQYF
.	.	TRBV5-1	TRBJ2-7	TGCGCCAGCAGCTTGCCAGGGCCCACCTACGAGCAGTACTTC	CASSLPGPTYEQYF
TRBD1	.	TRBV28	TRBJ1-4	TGTGCCAGCAGTCCCGGACAGGGGAGAGAAAAACTGTTTTTT	CASSPGQGREKLFF
TRBD2	.	TRBV9	TRBJ2-3	TGTGCCAGCAGCGTTGATCCGGGACTAGCGATCTCAGATACGCAGTATTTT	CASSVDPGLAISDTQYF
TRBD2	.	TRBV11-2	TRBJ2-5	TGTGCCAGCAGCTTTAGCGGGAGAGCTGAGACCCAGTACTTC	CASSFSGRAETQYF
.	.	TRBV5-6	TRBJ1-4	TGTGCCAGCAGGGGGTGGGCAACTAATGAAAAACTGTTTTTT	CASRGWATNEKLFF
.	.	TRBV19	TRBJ1-5	TGTGCCAGTAAGTTCCGGACTGAAGGTAATCAGCCCCAGCATTTT	CASKFRTEGNQPQHF
.	.	TRBV11-3	TRBJ1-2	TGTGCCAGCAGCTTGGGGAGTGCACAGGGCTTCGGGGGCTACACCTTC	CASSLGSAQGFGGYTF
.	once	TRBV15	TRBJ2-7	TGTGCCACCAGCAGAGATAGCGGAGCCTACGAGCAGTACTTC	CATSRDSGAYEQYF
TRBD2	.	TRBV10-3	TRBJ2-5	TGTGCCATCAGCCCACTAGCGGGTAATCAAGAGACCCAGTACTTC	CAISPLAGNQETQYF
.	once	TRBV5-5	TRBJ1-4	TGTGCCAGCAGCTACGGACTGGGGGTGACTAATGAAAAACTGTTTTTT	CASSYGLGVTNEKLFF
TRBD2	few	TRBV4-3	TRBJ2-7	TGCGCCAGCAGCCAATTGGCTAGCGGGGAATACGAGCAGTACTTC	CASSQLASGEYEQYF
TRBD2	.	TRBV5-1	TRBJ2-3	TGCGCCAGCAGCTTGACTAGCGGTCGCACAGATACGCAGTATTTT	CASSLTSGRTDTQYF
TRBD2	few	TRBV5-1	TRBJ2-1	TGCGCCAGCAGCTTGGACGCGGGAGCTCAGCAGTTCTTC	CASSLDAGAQQFF
.	medium-sized	TRBV29-1	TRBJ1-1	TGCAGCGCCCAAGGACGGTTGAACACTGAAGCTTTCTTT	CSAQGRLNTEAFF
.	.	TRBV6-6	TRBJ1-4	TGTGCCAGCAGTTACGGACCGAATGAAAAACTGTTTTTT	CASSYGPNEKLFF
.	.	TRBV15	TRBJ2-5	TGTGCCACCAGCATCCCCCCAGGTGCCCAAGAGACCCAGTACTTC	CATSIPPGAQETQYF
.	.	TRBV6-1	TRBJ1-2	TGTGCCAGCAGCCCCAGAGCGGGGGCGACCTATGGCTACACCTTC	CASSPRAGATYGYTF
TRBD2	.	TRBV4-3	TRBJ2-3	TGCGCCAGCAGCCAAAACCCGACTAGCGGGAGGACAGATACGCAGTATTTT	CASSQNPTSGRTDTQYF
.	.	TRBV28	TRBJ2-3	TGTGCCAGCAGTCCCCCCGGGGTTGTTAGCGGCACAGATACGCAGTATTTT	CASSPPGVVSGTDTQYF
TRBD2	.	TRBV7-2	TRBJ2-5	TGTGCCAGCAGCATTGGGACTAGCGGGGTGACCCAGTACTTC	CASSIGTSGVTQYF